A selection of T cell receptor beta chains follows, all from one sample in a study of blood T cell repertoires in COVID-19. Clones were read by immunoSEQ multiplex PCR, and TCRdb kept only the in-frame ones, dropping some. Of 100,000 to 150,000 clones in the sample, 90% to 95% were seen once. Sequences were obtained from peripheral blood. These TCRs come from a man aged 45-65 years with COVID-19, enrolled during active disease. Each CDR3 is given with its conserved first and last residue. The order of the fields is D gene, J gene, V gene, clone size, CDR3 DNA, CDR3 protein. A D gene is named only where the DNA matches it firmly. The size of a clone is reported for some rows only, either as once, few or many, or as a class for expanded clones.

D gene: -
J gene: TRBJ1-6
V gene: TRBV7-9
clone size: -
CDR3 DNA: TGTGCCAGCAGCTCGATGACAGACAATTCACCCCTCCACTTT
CDR3 protein: CASSSMTDNSPLHF

D gene: -
J gene: TRBJ1-5
V gene: TRBV5-6
clone size: few
CDR3 DNA: TGTGCCAGCAGCTTGGGGACAGCCGGTGTGCCCCAGCATTTT
CDR3 protein: CASSLGTAGVPQHF

D gene: -
J gene: TRBJ1-1
V gene: TRBV5-1
clone size: -
CDR3 DNA: TGCGCCAGCAGCTTGGGAGCGGCGAACACTGAAGCTTTCTTT
CDR3 protein: CASSLGAANTEAFF

D gene: -
J gene: TRBJ1-4
V gene: TRBV15
clone size: -
CDR3 DNA: TGTGCCACCAGCAGTCCGGGACAATCCGAAAAACTGTTTTTT
CDR3 protein: CATSSPGQSEKLFF

D gene: TRBD1
J gene: TRBJ2-7
V gene: TRBV24-1
clone size: -
CDR3 DNA: TGTGCCACCAGTGATGGGACAGGTATTGAGCAGTACTTC
CDR3 protein: CATSDGTGIEQYF

D gene: TRBD2
J gene: TRBJ2-3
V gene: TRBV2
clone size: -
CDR3 DNA: TGTGCCACCGCGAGCGGGGGGCGCACAGATACGCAGTATTTT
CDR3 protein: CATASGGRTDTQYF

D gene: -
J gene: TRBJ2-1
V gene: TRBV4-1
clone size: -
CDR3 DNA: TGCGCCAGCAGCCAAGGTGCTCGGGGAACCTACAATGAGCAGTTCTTC
CDR3 protein: CASSQGARGTYNEQFF

D gene: TRBD1
J gene: TRBJ2-2
V gene: TRBV7-3
clone size: -
CDR3 DNA: TGTGCCAGCAGCTCGAGGGACAGGGCAGTTGACACCGGGGAGCTGTTTTTT
CDR3 protein: CASSSRDRAVDTGELFF

D gene: -
J gene: TRBJ1-1
V gene: TRBV20-1
clone size: once
CDR3 DNA: TGCAGTGCTAGTGGGCGACAGTTGGACACTGAAGCTTTCTTT
CDR3 protein: CSASGRQLDTEAFF

D gene: TRBD1
J gene: TRBJ2-2
V gene: TRBV6-6
clone size: -
CDR3 DNA: TGTGCCAGCAGCGCGGACAGGAGGCCCGGGGAGCTGTTTTTT
CDR3 protein: CASSADRRPGELFF

D gene: -
J gene: TRBJ2-1
V gene: TRBV27
clone size: -
CDR3 DNA: TGTGCCAGCAGTTGGGCAGGGGATTTGAATGAGCAGTTCTTC
CDR3 protein: CASSWAGDLNEQFF

D gene: -
J gene: TRBJ2-3
V gene: TRBV30
clone size: -
CDR3 DNA: TGTGCCTGGAGTGAGGAGGGGAAGAGTTCGCAGTATTTT
CDR3 protein: CAWSEEGKSSQYF

D gene: TRBD1
J gene: TRBJ1-4
V gene: TRBV3-1/TRBV3-2
clone size: -
CDR3 DNA: TGTGCCAGCAGCCTGACAGGGGTTAATGAAAAACTGTTTTTT
CDR3 protein: CASSLTGVNEKLFF

D gene: TRBD2
J gene: TRBJ2-3
V gene: TRBV5-1
clone size: many
CDR3 DNA: TGCGCCAGCAGCTTGGACAGGACTAGGTACACAGATACGCAGTATTTT
CDR3 protein: CASSLDRTRYTDTQYF

D gene: -
J gene: TRBJ2-3
V gene: TRBV18
clone size: -
CDR3 DNA: TGTGCCAGCTCAACTCCGGACACTCCTGGCACAGATACGCAGTATTTT
CDR3 protein: CASSTPDTPGTDTQYF

D gene: -
J gene: TRBJ2-7
V gene: TRBV7-2
clone size: -
CDR3 DNA: TGTGCCAGCAGCTTAGATGGCAACTCCTACGAGCAGTACTTC
CDR3 protein: CASSLDGNSYEQYF

D gene: -
J gene: TRBJ2-5
V gene: TRBV18
clone size: -
CDR3 DNA: TGTGCCAGCTCACTCAGACAGACCGAAGAGACCCAGTACTTC
CDR3 protein: CASSLRQTEETQYF

D gene: -
J gene: TRBJ2-6
V gene: TRBV23-1
clone size: -
CDR3 DNA: TGCGCCAGCTCCCGGCGGATTTCTGGGGCCAACGTCCTGACTTTC
CDR3 protein: CASSRRISGANVLTF

D gene: TRBD2
J gene: TRBJ2-1
V gene: TRBV10-3
clone size: -
CDR3 DNA: TGTGCCATCAGTGAGTCCTACCGGACTAGCGGGAGTGGGGATGAGCAGTTCTTC
CDR3 protein: CAISESYRTSGSGDEQFF

D gene: -
J gene: TRBJ1-5
V gene: TRBV12-3/TRBV12-4
clone size: -
CDR3 DNA: TGTGCCAGCAGCGGGGGGGGGAATCAGCCCCAGCATTTT
CDR3 protein: CASSGGGNQPQHF

D gene: -
J gene: TRBJ2-7
V gene: TRBV18
clone size: -
CDR3 DNA: TGTGCCAGCTCACCCGCGGGAGAGCAGTACTTC
CDR3 protein: CASSPAGEQYF

D gene: -
J gene: TRBJ1-4
V gene: TRBV6-5
clone size: -
CDR3 DNA: TGTGCCAGCAGTTACTCGGGCCTTTCGAAACTGTTTTTT
CDR3 protein: CASSYSGLSKLFF

D gene: TRBD1
J gene: TRBJ1-4
V gene: TRBV29-1
clone size: -
CDR3 DNA: TGCAGCGTTGTAGACAGGGAGGATGAAAAACTGTTTTTT
CDR3 protein: CSVVDREDEKLFF

D gene: TRBD2
J gene: TRBJ2-1
V gene: TRBV18
clone size: few
CDR3 DNA: TGTGCCAGCTCTCTAGCGGGAGGGGATGAGCAGTTCTTC
CDR3 protein: CASSLAGGDEQFF

D gene: -
J gene: TRBJ1-2
V gene: TRBV20-1
clone size: -
CDR3 DNA: TGCAGTGCTAGCGGGGGGATGGACTACACCTTC
CDR3 protein: CSASGGMDYTF

D gene: TRBD2
J gene: TRBJ2-3
V gene: TRBV5-1
clone size: -
CDR3 DNA: TGCGCCAGCAGCTGGGGACTAGCGGGAGCTGATACGCAGTATTTT
CDR3 protein: CASSWGLAGADTQYF

D gene: -
J gene: TRBJ2-1
V gene: TRBV25-1
clone size: -
CDR3 DNA: TGTGCCAGCACGGACTTACTGGATGAGCAGTTCTTC
CDR3 protein: CASTDLLDEQFF

D gene: -
J gene: TRBJ2-2
V gene: TRBV13
clone size: -
CDR3 DNA: TGTGCCAGCAGCTTATCCCCATCTAGCGTATTCCCCGGGGAGCTGTTTTTT
CDR3 protein: CASSLSPSSVFPGELFF

D gene: -
J gene: TRBJ2-5
V gene: TRBV3-1/TRBV3-2
clone size: -
CDR3 DNA: TGTGCCAGCAGCCCCAGCGGAGTAAGAGAGACCCAGTACTTC
CDR3 protein: CASSPSGVRETQYF

D gene: TRBD2
J gene: TRBJ2-1
V gene: TRBV19
clone size: -
CDR3 DNA: TGTGCCAGTAGTGGGGGGACTAGCGGGAGGCAGTTCTTC
CDR3 protein: CASSGGTSGRQFF

D gene: -
J gene: TRBJ2-6
V gene: TRBV5-1
clone size: -
CDR3 DNA: TGCGCCAGCAGCGCGGGACTTACATCTGGGGCCAACGTCCTGACTTTC
CDR3 protein: CASSAGLTSGANVLTF

D gene: -
J gene: TRBJ1-5
V gene: TRBV19
clone size: -
CDR3 DNA: TGTGCCAGTAGCGCGGGGCCCGACGGGCAGCCCCAGCATTTT
CDR3 protein: CASSAGPDGQPQHF

D gene: TRBD1
J gene: TRBJ2-4
V gene: TRBV11-2
clone size: -
CDR3 DNA: TGTGCCAGCAGCTCCGGGACAGTTAGGATTCAGTACTTC
CDR3 protein: CASSSGTVRIQYF

D gene: -
J gene: TRBJ2-2
V gene: TRBV5-1
clone size: -
CDR3 DNA: TGCGCCAGCGGAAGGGGCACCGGGGAGCTGTTTTTT
CDR3 protein: CASGRGTGELFF

D gene: TRBD1
J gene: TRBJ1-1
V gene: TRBV5-1
clone size: -
CDR3 DNA: TGCGCCAGCAGCTTGAACTCTCCCGGGACAGGGGCCACTGAAGCTTTCTTT
CDR3 protein: CASSLNSPGTGATEAFF

D gene: -
J gene: TRBJ2-2
V gene: TRBV9
clone size: -
CDR3 DNA: TGTGCCAGCAGCGAGAGCGACGGCGGGTGGGGCACCGGGGAGCTGTTTTTT
CDR3 protein: CASSESDGGWGTGELFF

D gene: TRBD1
J gene: TRBJ1-4
V gene: TRBV4-2
clone size: -
CDR3 DNA: TGTGCCAGCAGCCAAGATGTCCCAGGGGGAATGGCAACTAATGAAAAACTGTTTTTT
CDR3 protein: CASSQDVPGGMATNEKLFF

D gene: -
J gene: TRBJ2-1
V gene: TRBV7-3
clone size: -
CDR3 DNA: TGTGCCAGCAGCTCCCGATCCCAAGGGGATGAGCAGTTCTTC
CDR3 protein: CASSSRSQGDEQFF

D gene: -
J gene: TRBJ2-3
V gene: TRBV2
clone size: -
CDR3 DNA: TGTGCCAGCAGGGAGATCACAGATACGCAGTATTTT
CDR3 protein: CASREITDTQYF

D gene: TRBD1
J gene: TRBJ2-2
V gene: TRBV4-1
clone size: -
CDR3 DNA: TGCGCCAGCAGCTCAGGGGTACAGGGGGGTACCGGGGAGCTGTTTTTT
CDR3 protein: CASSSGVQGGTGELFF

D gene: -
J gene: TRBJ2-1
V gene: TRBV7-9
clone size: -
CDR3 DNA: TGTGCCAGCAGCTTTGCGGATGAGCAGTTCTTC
CDR3 protein: CASSFADEQFF

D gene: -
J gene: TRBJ2-2
V gene: TRBV18
clone size: -
CDR3 DNA: TGTGCCAGCTCACCTCCCAAAAACACCGGGGAGCTGTTTTTT
CDR3 protein: CASSPPKNTGELFF